The clone carrying this T cell receptor (beta chain) was seen repeatedly, ten times or more. These data are taken from a study of regulatory T cells in long-lasting Graves disease. Both iRepertoire HTBI primers and Arm-PCR of CDR3 regions were used to build the TCR beta libraries. One entry per CDR3 protein, called by TCRdb with MiXCR from the multiplex PCR reads. The data hold around 250,000 distinct CDR3 sequences, with more than 15% observed a single time. The germline V gene encodes CDR1 MGHRA and CDR2 YSYEKL. The CDR3 consists of 18 residues. The V and J ends lost 4 bases and 1 base respectively, with 20 bases between them. As for time point: newly diagnosed GD, antithyroid drugs for less than 3 months. There was RNA extracted from PBMCs, and the TCR library was made from it. The same sample was also studied in work on T cells in Graves' hyperthyroidism and ophthalmopathy. According to that study: Clinical symptoms, serum thyroxine and TRAb, thyroid ultrasound and orbital computed tomography were used for the diagnoses. In the first-round RT-PCR of the TCR CDR3, the HTBI primer set was used. In the blood, most expanded thyroid clonotypes above 0.001 appeared as well.

The source material was peripheral blood mononuclear cells (PBMCs), sampled at new diagnosis, from a patient treated with antithyroid drugs. The sequence was collected from a woman under 40 with Graves disease. J is TRBJ2-1 and V is TRBV4-1, with D tentatively TRBD2 (6 bases). The CDR3: CASSLYGMVADSYNEQFF. The CDR3, as DNA: TGCGCCAGCAGCCTATACGGGATGGTAGCGGATTCCTACAATGAGCAGTTCTTC.